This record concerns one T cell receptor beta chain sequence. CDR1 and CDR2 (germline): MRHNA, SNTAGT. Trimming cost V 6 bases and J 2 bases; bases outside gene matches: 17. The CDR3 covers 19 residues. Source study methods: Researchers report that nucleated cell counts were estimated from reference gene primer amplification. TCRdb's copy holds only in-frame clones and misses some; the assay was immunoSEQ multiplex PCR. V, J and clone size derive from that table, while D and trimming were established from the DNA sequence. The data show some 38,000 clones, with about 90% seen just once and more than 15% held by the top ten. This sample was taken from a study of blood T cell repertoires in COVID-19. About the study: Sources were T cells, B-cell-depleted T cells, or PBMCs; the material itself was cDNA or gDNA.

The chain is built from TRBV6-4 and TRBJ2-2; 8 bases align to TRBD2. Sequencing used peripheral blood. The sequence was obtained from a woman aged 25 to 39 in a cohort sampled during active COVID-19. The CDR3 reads CASSLTSGGLAANTGELFF. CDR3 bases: TGTGCCAGCAGCCTCACATCGGGGGGGCTAGCGGCTAACACCGGGGAGCTGTTTTTT.